This TCR beta chain derives from a study of blood T cell repertoires in COVID-19. This CDR3 has 13 residues. The J segment lost 2 bases and the V segment lost 5 bases, leaving 3 bases of the junction unmatched. Germline loops: CDR1 GTSNPN, CDR2 SVGIG (reference sequence). This table comes from immunoSEQ multiplex PCR, and its TCRdb copy is limited to in-frame clones, with some not included. The sample includes about 73,000 clones, 82% of them seen just once. This chain links TRBV30 with TRBJ1-3; TRBD1 matches at 7 bases. Sequencing was done on a sample of peripheral blood. This receptor was obtained from a woman in her fifties or sixties with acute or convalescent COVID-19. The CDR3 is CAWSTGTGNTIYF. The CDR3, as DNA: TGTGCCTGGTCGACAGGGACTGGAAACACCATATATTTT.